This T cell receptor (beta chain) originates from a study of blood T cell repertoires in COVID-19. Overall study context: There were acute and convalescent COVID-19 samples, and they came from the United States, Italy and Spain. Sources were T cells, B-cell-depleted T cells, or PBMCs; the material itself was cDNA or gDNA.

In the original workflow: Using reference gene primer amplification, nucleated cell counts were estimated. Profiling relied on immunoSEQ multiplex PCR, and the TCRdb table lists in-frame clones only, not all of them. V and J calls and clone size are as listed in that table; D and trimming were resolved from the DNA. Here the sample spans tens of thousands of clones, more than 75% being singletons. Participants were placed into cohorts based on the clinical history they reported. The sequence was collected from a woman in her forties or fifties with acute COVID-19. Sequencing was done on a sample of PBMCs or T cells enriched from blood (not recorded which).

The CDR3 here is CASRPGQGNEQYF. CDR3 nucleotides: TGTGCCAGCAGGCCGGGACAGGGGAACGAGCAGTACTTC. The chain recombines TRBV12-3 or TRBV12-4 with TRBJ2-7; 10 positions agree with TRBD1. This CDR3 comprises 13 residues. V was clipped by 6 bases and J by 5 bases; unmatched bases: 4.